This T cell receptor (beta chain) is drawn from a study of T cell changes during pregnancy in multiple sclerosis. Measured with immunoSEQ multiplex PCR; TCRdb has only the in-frame clones, and not every one. The repertoire holds about 68,000 clones, less than 95% seen once, with 0.86% in the top ten. CDR1 and CDR2 (germline): SNHLY, FYNNEI. The CDR3 runs 12 residues. V dropped 7 bases and J dropped 7 bases, with 13 bases sitting between them. V and J are TRBV2 and TRBJ2-5; D might be TRBD1 (6 bases). This specimen was peripheral blood, taken in the second trimester of pregnancy. The sequence derives from a female donor with multiple sclerosis, enrolled in a pregnancy study. The CDR3 region is CASKGERGTQYF. In nucleotides, the CDR3 is TGTGCCAGCAAGGGGGAAAGGGGGACCCAGTACTTC.